The rows below give T cell receptor beta chains drawn from one sample of a study of shared clonotypes between healthy human individuals. Profiled with immunoSEQ multiplex PCR; TCRdb holds only in-frame clones, not every one. The table shows roughly 2.5 million clones, with approximately 92% occurring only once. The sample consisted of naive CD4+ T cells sorted from blood. All receptors come from a young man in good health. The CDR3 runs from the conserved cysteine through the conserved F or W. The order of the fields is V gene, J gene, clone size, D gene, CDR3 DNA, CDR3 protein. A D gene is named only where the DNA matches it firmly. A row's size may be missing; if present it is once, few, many or a size class.

V gene: TRBV11-3; J gene: TRBJ2-1; clone size: -; D gene: -; CDR3 DNA: TGTGCCAGCAGCTTAAACAGGTACAATGAGCAGTTCTTC; CDR3 protein: CASSLNRYNEQFF
V gene: TRBV5-1; J gene: TRBJ2-5; clone size: -; D gene: -; CDR3 DNA: TGCGCCAGCAGCTTGAATGGCGGAGGGTTCCAAGAGACCCAGTACTTC; CDR3 protein: CASSLNGGGFQETQYF
V gene: TRBV6-4; J gene: TRBJ2-2; clone size: -; D gene: -; CDR3 DNA: TGTGCCAGCAGGTTTCATCCACCATACACCGGGGAGCTGTTTTTT; CDR3 protein: CASRFHPPYTGELFF
V gene: TRBV19; J gene: TRBJ2-5; clone size: -; D gene: TRBD2; CDR3 DNA: TGTGCCAGCAAGACTAGCGGAGCCCGGGAGACCCAGTACTTC; CDR3 protein: CASKTSGARETQYF
V gene: TRBV7-2; J gene: TRBJ1-4; clone size: -; D gene: TRBD1; CDR3 DNA: TGTGCCAGCAGCTTCCCGTTCCGGGGACAGGGTGCTGAAAAACTGTTTTTT; CDR3 protein: CASSFPFRGQGAEKLFF
V gene: TRBV5-3; J gene: TRBJ2-7; clone size: -; D gene: -; CDR3 DNA: TGTGCCAGAAGCCACCGGGGTGCTTCCTACGAGCAGTACTTC; CDR3 protein: CARSHRGASYEQYF
V gene: TRBV14; J gene: TRBJ2-3; clone size: -; D gene: TRBD1; CDR3 DNA: TGTGCCAGCAGCCAAGATAAAGGACAGGGGAGTACAGATACGCAGTATTTT; CDR3 protein: CASSQDKGQGSTDTQYF
V gene: TRBV28; J gene: TRBJ2-2; clone size: -; D gene: TRBD2; CDR3 DNA: TGTGCCAGCAGTTTATCTCGAGCGGGGAAGAACACCGGGGAGCTGTTTTTT; CDR3 protein: CASSLSRAGKNTGELFF
V gene: TRBV4-3; J gene: TRBJ2-3; clone size: -; D gene: TRBD1; CDR3 DNA: TGCGCCAGCAGCCAGGGGGGACAGGGGACAGATACGCAGTATTTT; CDR3 protein: CASSQGGQGTDTQYF
V gene: TRBV21-1; J gene: TRBJ2-3; clone size: -; D gene: -; CDR3 DNA: TGTGCCAGCAGCCTCAGGGGACCCACCTTCACGTGCACAGATACGCAGTATTTT; CDR3 protein: CASSLRGPTFTCTDTQYF
V gene: TRBV6-8; J gene: TRBJ2-5; clone size: -; D gene: -; CDR3 DNA: TGTGCCAGCAGAAAGCCCCTACCAGAGGCGGAGACCCAGTACTTC; CDR3 protein: CASRKPLPEAETQYF
V gene: TRBV5-8; J gene: TRBJ2-2; clone size: -; D gene: -; CDR3 DNA: TGTGCCAGCAGCTTCAGGACAACGAACACCGGGGAGCTGTTTTTT; CDR3 protein: CASSFRTTNTGELFF
V gene: TRBV5-4; J gene: TRBJ2-1; clone size: -; D gene: TRBD2; CDR3 DNA: TGTGCCAGCAGTTCCGCGACGCGAATGGCGGGAGACAATGAGCAGTTCTTC; CDR3 protein: CASSSATRMAGDNEQFF
V gene: TRBV18; J gene: TRBJ1-5; clone size: -; D gene: -; CDR3 DNA: TGTGCCAGCTCACCAATAAGCGGGTTGGGTTATCAGCCCCAGCATTTT; CDR3 protein: CASSPISGLGYQPQHF
V gene: TRBV27; J gene: TRBJ1-6; clone size: -; D gene: TRBD1; CDR3 DNA: TGTGCCAGCAGTTTGCAGACAGGGCTAAATTCACCCCTCCACTTT; CDR3 protein: CASSLQTGLNSPLHF
V gene: TRBV27; J gene: TRBJ1-2; clone size: -; D gene: -; CDR3 DNA: TGTGCCAGCAGTTATACCGGGACCAACTATGGCTACACCTTC; CDR3 protein: CASSYTGTNYGYTF
V gene: TRBV6-1; J gene: TRBJ2-1; clone size: -; D gene: TRBD2; CDR3 DNA: TGTGCCAGCAGTGAAGCGTTGGCTAGCGGGGCCATCCGGCAGTTCTTC; CDR3 protein: CASSEALASGAIRQFF
V gene: TRBV9; J gene: TRBJ2-2; clone size: -; D gene: TRBD1; CDR3 DNA: TGTGCCAGCAGCTTGGACAGGGGGGAGCTGTTTTTT; CDR3 protein: CASSLDRGELFF
V gene: TRBV5-1; J gene: TRBJ2-5; clone size: -; D gene: TRBD1; CDR3 DNA: TGCGCCAGCAGCGGAAGGGACAGGACCCAAGAGACCCAGTACTTC; CDR3 protein: CASSGRDRTQETQYF
V gene: TRBV4-1; J gene: TRBJ1-4; clone size: -; D gene: -; CDR3 DNA: TGCGCCAGCAGCCAACCGACGGAATTAAGGGATCGTGGACTGTTTTTT; CDR3 protein: CASSQPTELRDRGLFF
V gene: TRBV28; J gene: TRBJ1-2; clone size: -; D gene: -; CDR3 DNA: TGTGCCAGCAGTTTGCGGGATGGGGATGGCTACACCTTC; CDR3 protein: CASSLRDGDGYTF
V gene: TRBV19; J gene: TRBJ1-5; clone size: -; D gene: -; CDR3 DNA: TGTGCCAGTAGTATAGTGATCGGAGATCAGCCCCAGCATTTT; CDR3 protein: CASSIVIGDQPQHF
V gene: TRBV10-3; J gene: TRBJ2-5; clone size: -; D gene: TRBD2; CDR3 DNA: TGTGCCATCAGTGGGGGGACTAGCGGCGAGACCCAGTACTTC; CDR3 protein: CAISGGTSGETQYF
V gene: TRBV7-2; J gene: TRBJ2-7; clone size: -; D gene: -; CDR3 DNA: TGTGCCAGCAGCTTAGCCTGGGGGTCGAGGGATCCCTACGAGCAGTACTTC; CDR3 protein: CASSLAWGSRDPYEQYF
V gene: TRBV29-1; J gene: TRBJ2-2; clone size: once; D gene: -; CDR3 DNA: TGCAGCGTCGCAGGGGCCGGGGAGCTGTTTTTT; CDR3 protein: CSVAGAGELFF
V gene: TRBV6-6; J gene: TRBJ2-1; clone size: -; D gene: -; CDR3 DNA: TGTGCCAGCAGGTGGACAGTAGCTGAGCAGTTCTTC; CDR3 protein: CASRWTVAEQFF
V gene: TRBV7-9; J gene: TRBJ2-7; clone size: -; D gene: -; CDR3 DNA: TGTGCCAGCAGCCCTCGGGGACACCTGTCCTACGAGCAGTACTTC; CDR3 protein: CASSPRGHLSYEQYF
V gene: TRBV7-9; J gene: TRBJ1-5; clone size: -; D gene: -; CDR3 DNA: TGTGCCAGCAGCTTAAGCCCCTTCGGAGCCTCAGCAATGGAGCCCCAGCATTTT; CDR3 protein: CASSLSPFGASAMEPQHF
V gene: TRBV30; J gene: TRBJ2-3; clone size: -; D gene: -; CDR3 DNA: TGTGCCTGGAGTGGAGGGGGGGTGGATACGCAGTATTTT; CDR3 protein: CAWSGGGVDTQYF
V gene: TRBV7-3; J gene: TRBJ2-5; clone size: -; D gene: -; CDR3 DNA: TGTGCCAGCAGCTTAACGCGGGGGCTGGGAGAGACCCAGTACTTC; CDR3 protein: CASSLTRGLGETQYF
V gene: TRBV6-1; J gene: TRBJ2-3; clone size: -; D gene: -; CDR3 DNA: TGTGCCAGCCAGATCGCAGATACGCAGTATTTT; CDR3 protein: CASQIADTQYF
V gene: TRBV10-3; J gene: TRBJ2-3; clone size: -; D gene: TRBD1; CDR3 DNA: TGTGCCATCAGTGGGACAGGTACGCAGTATTTT; CDR3 protein: CAISGTGTQYF
V gene: TRBV6-5; J gene: TRBJ1-2; clone size: once; D gene: -; CDR3 DNA: TGTGCCAGCAGCCGGGACGGAGTAGATGGCTACACCTTC; CDR3 protein: CASSRDGVDGYTF
V gene: TRBV19; J gene: TRBJ2-1; clone size: -; D gene: -; CDR3 DNA: TGTGCCAGTAGACCCTCCGTCCAGGGGTGGAATGAGCAGTTCTTC; CDR3 protein: CASRPSVQGWNEQFF
V gene: TRBV27; J gene: TRBJ2-7; clone size: -; D gene: -; CDR3 DNA: TGTGCCAGCAGTCCCTTAACGGCTCCAGAGCAGTACTTC; CDR3 protein: CASSPLTAPEQYF
V gene: TRBV18; J gene: TRBJ2-2; clone size: -; D gene: -; CDR3 DNA: TGTGCCAGCTCACCACGAGGCAGGGCAGCATCCACCGGGGAGCTGTTTTTT; CDR3 protein: CASSPRGRAASTGELFF
V gene: TRBV28; J gene: TRBJ1-2; clone size: -; D gene: -; CDR3 DNA: TGTGCCAGCGTCGGGAGTCGATCCTATGGCTACACCTTC; CDR3 protein: CASVGSRSYGYTF
V gene: TRBV5-1; J gene: TRBJ2-5; clone size: -; D gene: TRBD1; CDR3 DNA: TGCGCCAGCAGCCCGGACACCATGGACAGGGAGACCCAGTACTTC; CDR3 protein: CASSPDTMDRETQYF
V gene: TRBV5-5; J gene: TRBJ2-5; clone size: -; D gene: TRBD1; CDR3 DNA: TGTGCCAGCAGTGGGGACAGCCTTTGGGGAGAGACCCAGTACTTC; CDR3 protein: CASSGDSLWGETQYF
V gene: TRBV29-1; J gene: TRBJ1-1; clone size: few; D gene: -; CDR3 DNA: TGCAGCGTCACCCGACAGGCGACTGAAGCTTTCTTT; CDR3 protein: CSVTRQATEAFF
V gene: TRBV5-6; J gene: TRBJ1-6; clone size: -; D gene: -; CDR3 DNA: TGTGCCAGCATTATCGGGGGGGGCCGGAGCTCCTATAATTCACCCCTCCACTTT; CDR3 protein: CASIIGGGRSSYNSPLHF
V gene: TRBV9; J gene: TRBJ1-3; clone size: -; D gene: -; CDR3 DNA: TGTGCCAGCAGCGTAGCAGGGGCCAACACCATATATTTT; CDR3 protein: CASSVAGANTIYF
V gene: TRBV19; J gene: TRBJ2-3; clone size: once; D gene: -; CDR3 DNA: TGTGCCAGTGAACCGATCGTTGGTAGCGGAGTAAGTTTT; CDR3 protein: CASEPIVGSGVSF
V gene: TRBV7-2; J gene: TRBJ2-7; clone size: -; D gene: TRBD2; CDR3 DNA: TGTGCCAGCAGCTTACTTAGCGGGAGGGGTTTCGAGCAGTACTTC; CDR3 protein: CASSLLSGRGFEQYF
V gene: TRBV5-1; J gene: TRBJ2-5; clone size: -; D gene: -; CDR3 DNA: TGCGCCAGCAGCTTGAGCATTCTTGGCGAGACCCAGTACTTC; CDR3 protein: CASSLSILGETQYF